The 10 T cell receptor beta chains listed next were all sequenced from one sample in a study of identifying expanded T cells in peripheral blood (dated by TCRdb to between 2018 and 2020). The protocol used for the library was the immunoSEQ multiplex PCR assay. TCRdb obtained this table from immuneACCESS and retained in-frame rearrangements with V and J assigned. These tables miss some clones; where compared with another copy, unresolved V genes account for less than half of the shortfall, and the remainder is unexplained. Counted in this sample were 95,000 or so clones; approximately 86% of them appeared once. 5.6% of the sample is held by the ten biggest clonotypes. The material sequenced was blood. These TCRs come from a person aged 18-70 years in good health.

The chain has TRBV19 and TRBJ2-6; the D is unclear. Trimming shortened V by 5 bases and J by 0 bases, and 8 bases separated the two germline ends. CDR1 is LNHDA and CDR2 is SQIVND in the germline V gene (reference sequence). This CDR3 is 15 amino acids long. CDR3 sequence: CASSWGSSGANVLTF. In DNA, the CDR3 is TGTGCCAGTAGTTGGGGATCCTCTGGGGCCAACGTCCTGACTTTC.

V gene TRBV2 combines with J gene TRBJ2-3; no clear D. Trimming took off 3 bases at V and 2 bases at J, with 6 bases between the two ends. This CDR3 has 13 residues. Per germline, CDR1 SNHLY and CDR2 FYNNEI. The CDR3 DNA reads TGTGCCAGCAGTGACGGGTTCACAGATACGCAGTATTTT. It specifies CASSDGFTDTQYF.

The chain joins TRBV18 to TRBJ2-2; D perhaps matches TRBD2 (6 bases). The V and J ends lost 2 bases and 3 bases respectively, with 10 bases between them. The CDR3 covers 15 residues. Germline loops: CDR1 KGHSH, CDR2 LQKENI. CDR3 amino acids: CASSPWTGDTGELFF. CDR3 sequence (DNA): TGTGCCAGCTCACCATGGACGGGGGACACCGGGGAGCTGTTTTTT.

The CDR3 spells CASSQGGSQETQYF. The CDR3 DNA reads as TGTGCCAGCAGCCAGGGGGGGTCTCAAGAGACCCAGTACTTC. This chain uses TRBV7-2 with TRBJ2-5; TRBD1 or TRBD2 may be the D gene (7 bases each). CDR1 and CDR2 (germline): SGHTA, FQGNSA. The CDR3 has 14 amino acids. V was pared by 5 bases and J by 2 bases, with 12 bases between.

CDR3 region: CASSQGTAETEAFF. The CDR3 nucleotides are TGCGCCAGCAGCCAAGGAACCGCCGAAACTGAAGCTTTCTTT. The chain recombines TRBV4-3 with TRBJ1-1, with D unclear. Trimming left V 1 base short and J 5 bases short, with 11 bases between. Germline V gives CDR1 LGHNA, CDR2 YSLEER. The CDR3 consists of 14 residues.

The genes are TRBV11-2 and TRBJ1-4; D is perhaps TRBD1 (6 bases). The V end was cut by 6 bases, the J end by 4 bases, with 12 bases between. Per the germline V gene, CDR1 is SGHAT and CDR2 is FQNNGV. This CDR3 is 14 amino acids long. The CDR3 loop is CASSPGQLNEKLFF. The CDR3 DNA sequence: TGTGCCAGCAGTCCAGGACAGCTTAATGAAAAACTGTTTTTT.

The sample holds a few counts of this clone. The chain combines TRBV6-6 with TRBJ2-7; 7 bases match TRBD1. The CDR3 length is 11 residues. The V and J ends lost 5 bases and 12 bases, in that order; junction bases with no gene match: 7. Looked up from germline, CDR1 is MNHNY and CDR2 is SVGAGI (reference sequence). The CDR3 region is CASSDTGEGYF. DNA of the CDR3: TGTGCCAGCAGTGACACAGGGGAAGGGTACTTC.

The chain carries TRBV27 and TRBJ1-2; unclear D gene. The CDR3 loop spans 15 amino acids. Germline CDR1 is MNHEY and CDR2 is SMNVEV (reference sequence). V gave up 3 bases and J gave up 0 bases, with 11 bases separating them. DNA of the CDR3: TGTGCCAGCAGTTTGTTCAGCTCAGCTAACTATGGCTACACCTTC. Its protein product is CASSLFSSANYGYTF.

This rearrangement joins TRBV7-9 to TRBJ2-3; D is perhaps TRBD2 (5 bases). Trimming took 6 bases from V and 0 from J, leaving 13 bases between them. The length of the CDR3 is 15 residues. Germline V gene lookup returns CDR1 SEHNR and CDR2 FQNEAQ (reference sequence). CDR3 DNA: TGTGCCAGCAGGCGTCGGACTTCTAGCACAGATACGCAGTATTTT. Encoded protein: CASRRRTSSTDTQYF.

This chain links TRBV5-6 with TRBJ2-7; 7 bases are shared with TRBD1. The CDR3 is made up of 14 amino acids. The V and J ends lost 1 base and 5 bases, in that order; junction bases with no gene match: 6. The germline V gene has CDR1 SGHDT and CDR2 YYEEEE. The CDR3 DNA reads as TGTGCCAGCAGCTTGCCGACAGGGTGGGACGAGCAGTACTTC. Protein product: CASSLPTGWDEQYF.